Given below is one T cell receptor (beta chain) in context. The data stem from a study of blood T cell repertoires in COVID-19. Study-wide background: Sample material is recorded as cDNA or gDNA derived from T cells, B-cell-depleted T cells, or PBMCs.

In the original analysis: Reference gene primers were amplified, and this amplification served to estimate nucleated cell counts. Measured with immunoSEQ multiplex PCR; TCRdb has only the in-frame clones, and not every one. The V and J calls and clone size come from that table; D and trimming were worked out from the DNA. This table holds approximately 280,000 clones, 90% found once. Seattle patients were enrolled while actively infected and followed longitudinally. The CDR3 covers 15 residues. Germline V CDR1 and CDR2: LGHDT, YNNKEL (reference sequence). The ends were cut back, 0 bases at V and 5 bases at J, with 14 bases in the middle.

The receptor was derived from a woman aged 25 to 39 with COVID-19, enrolled during active disease. The V gene is TRBV3-1 (or the pseudogene TRBV3-2), the J gene TRBJ2-7; D unclear. Specimen: peripheral blood. Written as DNA, the CDR3 is TGTGCCAGCAGCCAAGATTCGCGGCAGTCCCACGAGCAGTACTTC. It encodes CASSQDSRQSHEQYF.